This T cell receptor (beta chain) was sequenced during a study of blood T cell repertoires in COVID-19. In the study overall: Sites across the United States, Italy and Spain contributed samples from acute and convalescent COVID-19.

As processed by the authors: Counts of nucleated cells, estimated from reference gene primer amplification, were obtained. Libraries were prepared by immunoSEQ multiplex PCR; TCRdb keeps only in-frame clonotypes and omits some of them. V and J calls and clone size come straight from that table; D and trimming were deduced from the DNA. The sample includes approximately 140,000 clones, 65% to 90% of them seen just once. The sample holds a few counts of this clone. Lacking the conserved final phenylalanine or tryptophan, this CDR3 likely reflects a read error. The DNA is omitted, as the CDR3 cannot be located on it reliably, and the CDR3 follows TCRdb's listing. In germline, CDR1 is ENHRY, CDR2 SYGVKD. Inclusive of both ends, the CDR3 amounts to 12 amino acids.

The sequence derives from a man in his sixties or seventies with acute or convalescent COVID-19. Input material: peripheral blood. J is TRBJ2-7 and V is TRBV10-3; TRBD1, the table's D call, was not compared with the DNA. CDR3 amino acids: CAISEPGQGTSL.